The clone carrying this T cell receptor beta chain was picked up many times. CDR1 SGHVS and CDR2 FQNEAQ come from the germline V gene. This CDR3 is built from 15 residues. Trimming cost V 6 bases and J 7 bases; bases outside gene matches: 8. This specimen comes from a study of T cell repertoires in cytomegalovirus infection. MiXCR, applied by TCRdb to the reads, yields one record per CDR3 protein. This repertoire shows 400,000 or so distinct CDR3 sequences, 15% to 20% found once; its top ten account for around 8.6%. This chain joins TRBV7-8 and TRBJ2-1; the match to TRBD2 covers 11 bases. Sequenced: PBMCs. This receptor was obtained from a human donor in good health (CMV status not recorded). Some clones in this sample may be carry-over from other donors' samples. This chain's CDR3 is CASSFSGGAENEQFF. In DNA form, the CDR3 reads TGTGCCAGCAGTTTTAGCGGGGGGGCGGAAAATGAGCAGTTCTTC.